This TCR beta chain was sequenced during a study of T cell responses to AZD1222 COVID-19 vaccine. Measured with immunoSEQ multiplex PCR; TCRdb has only the in-frame clones, and not every one. The sample records 150,000 to 160,000 clones, approximately 90% being singletons. Whole-study findings and limits: Following two doses of AZD1222, Spike-specific TCR breadth and depth rose. Of the AZD1222 recipients, only six were seropositive at baseline.

To note about this clone: Its cognate antigen is unknown.

The CDR3 length is 14 residues. V was trimmed by 2 bases and J by 2 bases, leaving 10 bases between them. CDR1 is SGHRS, CDR2 YFSETQ, per germline. The TCR originated in an adult in good health. The V and J genes are TRBV5-1 and TRBJ1-2, with a tentative D call TRBD1 (5 bases). The sequencing used peripheral blood, collected on day 0 of AZD1222 vaccination. Here the CDR3 reads CASSLGRENYGYTF. CDR3 in DNA: TGCGCCAGCAGCTTAGGCAGGGAGAACTATGGCTACACCTTC.